The sequence of this TCR beta chain was determined in a study of response to subunit inactivated influenza vaccine (dated by TCRdb to the late 2010s). Looking at the study overall: The study used deep quantitative T cell receptor repertoire profiling to track responses to a trivalent subunit inactivated influenza vaccine. Beyond this particular receptor, the publication reports: The authors proposed that each seasonal influenza vaccination may bring in only a limited number of new T cells.

This clonotype was detected only a few times. Its antigen is not yet known. Base qualities are not recorded, but no much larger clone differs from it by a single base. The library relied on RT-PCR. The listed sequencing device is Illumina HiSeq 2500. TCRdb itself trimmed the public reads at Q25 with fastp, ran MiXCR and retained productive beta chains. Every CDR3 protein is listed once, alongside the most common genes and DNA of its rows. A total of roughly 500,000 distinct CDR3 sequences appear in this sample, 16% of them only once. Roughly 3.1% of the sample goes to the ten largest clones. There are 18 amino acids in the CDR3, from cysteine to phenylalanine inclusive. Just CDR3 DNA is preserved here, 54 bases in frame from base 1. V is pared back by 2 bases and J by 1 base, with 17 bases lying between the germline termini. Per the germline V gene, MNHEY is the CDR1 and SVGAGI is the CDR2.

The TCR comes from a man aged 50 to 75 who received an inactivated influenza vaccine. Donor details come from another sample of the same person, matched by shared clones. The chain couples TRBV6-5 to TRBJ2-2, with the D gene too uncertain to name. Sample: CD4+ T cells sorted from PBMCs, taken roughly 24 months after vaccination. The CDR3 loop reads CASSYPPRSRVNTGELFF. The DNA sequence is given as TGTGCCAGCAGTTACCCCCCCCGTAGTAGGGTGAACACCGGGGAGCTGTTTTTT.